Each of the 25 T cell receptor beta chains below was sequenced from the same sample in a study of T cell changes during pregnancy in multiple sclerosis. Profiling relied on immunoSEQ multiplex PCR, and the TCRdb table lists in-frame clones only, not all of them. The sample has over 45,000 clones, 80% to 95% seen once. Specimen: peripheral blood, collected in the third trimester of pregnancy. All receptors come from a female donor with multiple sclerosis, enrolled in a pregnancy study.

The genes are TRBV2 and TRBJ2-7; no firm D call. The germline gives CDR1 SNHLY, CDR2 FYNNEI. The CDR3 loop spans 12 amino acids. V lost 3 bases to trimming and J lost 2 bases, with 5 bases between them. CDR3 in DNA: TGTGCCAGCAGTGACCAAACCTACGAGCAGTACTTC. Translating it yields CASSDQTYEQYF.

J is TRBJ2-7 and V is TRBV28, with no clear D. V was cut by 4 bases and J by 2 bases, with 15 bases left in between. The CDR3 covers 15 residues. The germline V gene encodes CDR1 MDHEN and CDR2 SYDVKM. In nucleotides, the CDR3 is TGTGCCAGCAGTTCCATGGCGGAGAGCCCCTACGAGCAGTACTTC. Protein product: CASSSMAESPYEQYF.

In its sample, this clone was seen once. V usage is TRBV7-2 and J usage is TRBJ2-1; 8 positions match TRBD2. There are 15 residues in the CDR3. The germline gives CDR1 SGHTA, CDR2 FQGNSA. The J segment lost 4 bases and the V segment lost 1 base, leaving 3 bases of the junction unmatched. In DNA form, the CDR3 reads TGTGCCAGCAGCTTAGAGACTAGCGCTTACAATGAGCAGTTCTTC. It specifies CASSLETSAYNEQFF.

V gene TRBV10-3 combines with J gene TRBJ2-3, with D hard to call. The germline V gene encodes CDR1 ENHRY and CDR2 SYGVKD. The ends were cut back, 3 bases at V and 4 bases at J, with 11 bases in the middle. This CDR3 has 14 amino acids. The chain's CDR3 is CAISEQAQSDTQYF. CDR3 in DNA: TGTGCCATCAGTGAACAAGCGCAGTCAGATACGCAGTATTTT.

This clone was found once. The chain links TRBV14 to TRBJ2-2; TRBD2 is a possible D gene (6 bases). The CDR3 covers 15 residues. Trimming removed 4 bases at V and 4 bases at J, with 13 bases between. Germline V gives CDR1 SGHDN, CDR2 FVKESK. CDR3 region: CASSRVGGATGELFF. CDR3 sequence (DNA): TGTGCCAGCAGCCGAGTGGGAGGCGCCACCGGGGAGCTGTTTTTT.

The chain combines TRBV19 with TRBJ2-3; TRBD2 matches at 9 bases. This CDR3 is built from 15 residues. J was trimmed by 0 bases and V by 7 bases; bases with no gene match: 5. Germline V lookup: CDR1 LNHDA, CDR2 SQIVND (reference sequence). The CDR3, as DNA: TGTGCCAGTACTACTAGCGGGCCTAGCACAGATACGCAGTATTTT. Translated, it gives CASTTSGPSTDTQYF. Supplemented by reference TRBV19 and TRBJ2-3, the full variable domain reads DGGITQSPKYLFRKEGQNVTLSCEQNLNHDAMYWYRQDPGQGLRLIYYSQIVNDFQKGDIAEGYSVSREKKESFPLTVTSAQKNPTAFYLCASTTSGPSTDTQYFGPGTRLTVL.

V usage is TRBV9 and J usage is TRBJ2-7, with 7 positions matching TRBD2. CDR1 SGDLS and CDR2 YYNGEE come from the germline V gene. V shed 3 bases, J shed 4 bases, and the junction held 7 bases outside the gene matches. CDR3 size: 14 residues. The CDR3 DNA reads TGTGCCAGCAGCGCCGGGACTACCGGATACGAGCAGTACTTC. Protein: CASSAGTTGYEQYF. Combining the CDR3 with reference TRBV9 and TRBJ2-7 gives the whole variable domain DSGVTQTPKHLITATGQRVTLRCSPRSGDLSVYWYQQSLDQGLQFLIQYYNGEERAKGNILERFSAQQFPDLHSELNLSSLELGDSALYFCASSAGTTGYEQYFGPGTRLTVT.

The chain links TRBV6-6 to TRBJ1-6; 7 bases map to TRBD1. From germline, CDR1 is MNHNY and CDR2 SVGAGI (reference sequence). The CDR3 sequence is 11 residues long. J was trimmed by 17 bases and V by 5 bases; bases with no gene match: 6. CDR3 DNA sequence: TGTGCCAGCAGTCTGCACGACAGGGTCCACTTT. This translates into CASSLHDRVHF.

The chain recombines TRBV5-1 with TRBJ2-7; 9 bases fit TRBD1. The trim removed 0 bases at V and 5 bases at J, leaving 6 bases unmatched. The V gene's germline CDR1 is SGHRS and CDR2 YFSETQ. CDR3 length: 15 amino acids. CDR3 coding DNA: TGCGCCAGCAGCTTGGGAGGACAGGGGATGGACGAGCAGTACTTC. It yields the protein CASSLGGQGMDEQYF.

This clone was observed once. In nucleotides, the CDR3 is TGTGCCAGAGAGGGGACTAGCGGACCGTACAATGAGCAGTTCTTC. This sequence encodes CAREGTSGPYNEQFF. The chain links TRBV6-4 to TRBJ2-1, with 11 positions matching TRBD2. Germline CDR1 is MRHNA and CDR2 is SNTAGT. After removal of 9 bases from V and 4 bases from J, the junction contained 8 bases not matched to a gene. This CDR3 is 15 amino acids long.

This sequence joins TRBV7-2 and TRBJ2-5; D is ambiguous. This CDR3 comprises 13 residues. V was cut by 5 bases and J by 5 bases, with 12 bases left in between. Germline assignment: CDR1 SGHTA and CDR2 FQGNSA. CDR3 amino acids: CASSPLSTETQYF. In DNA, the CDR3 is TGTGCCAGCAGCCCTCTTAGTACGGAGACCCAGTACTTC.

As concerns this clone: The junction shows a germline mismatch at one end, possibly a read error. This chain links TRBV7-7 with TRBJ2-1; perhaps TRBD2 as D (5 bases). The CDR3 is 15 residues long. Germline loops: CDR1 SSHAT, CDR2 FNYEAQ (reference sequence). For the CDR3, the DNA is TGTGCTAGCAGCTTTGATGTTGGGAGCGACAATGAGCAGTTCTTC. Residues: CASSFDVGSDNEQFF.

The chain couples TRBV30 to TRBJ2-3; no clear D. Germline CDR1 reads GTSNPN; CDR2 reads SVGIG (reference sequence). The CDR3 consists of 14 residues. V lost 1 base to trimming and J lost 0 bases, with 8 bases between them. DNA of the CDR3: TGTGCCTGGAGTGACTACTTGAGCACAGATACGCAGTATTTT. Protein: CAWSDYLSTDTQYF. The complete variable domain, with remaining parts taken from reference TRBV30 and TRBJ2-3, reads SQTIHQWPATLVQPVGSPLSLECTVEGTSNPNLYWYRQAAGRGLQLLFYSVGIGQISSEVPQNLSASRPQDRQFILSSKKLLLSDSGFYLCAWSDYLSTDTQYFGPGTRLTVL.

This chain uses TRBV14 with TRBJ2-1; tentative D call: TRBD2 (6 bases). Germline-derived CDR1 and CDR2 are SGHDN and FVKESK. There are 14 residues in the CDR3. Deletions cut 4 bases from V and 2 bases from J, with 9 bases between. CDR3 nucleotide sequence: TGTGCCAGCAGCCTTAGCGGAACCTACAATGAGCAGTTCTTC. Translation gives CASSLSGTYNEQFF.

The chain is built from TRBV7-6 and TRBJ1-5, with unresolved D. Germline CDR1 is SGHVS and CDR2 is FNYEAQ. V shed 2 bases and J shed 1 base, with 9 bases lying between them. The CDR3 length is 15 residues. As DNA, the CDR3 is TGTGCCAGCAGCTTATCACGGGGAAGCAATCAGCCCCAGCATTTT. Protein: CASSLSRGSNQPQHF.

The V gene is TRBV28, the J gene TRBJ2-7; possible D gene TRBD1, 5 bases. Germline V gives CDR1 MDHEN, CDR2 SYDVKM. V lost 5 bases and J 5 bases, leaving 19 bases between the germline ends. CDR3 length: 15 amino acids. CDR3 region: CASSHRQGSADEQYF. The DNA for the CDR3 is TGTGCCAGCAGTCACCGTCAGGGTAGTGCCGACGAGCAGTACTTC.

The chain couples TRBV5-5 to TRBJ2-7, with TRBD1 matching over 8 bases. The CDR3 contains 15 residues. CDR1 and CDR2 (germline): SGHKS, YYEKEE (reference sequence). V lost 5 bases, J lost 2 bases, and 9 bases stayed unmatched. CDR3 DNA: TGTGCCAGCAGTCGCGCGGGGACAGGCCCCTACGAGCAGTACTTC. Translating it yields CASSRAGTGPYEQYF.

This sequence joins TRBV9 and TRBJ2-7, with TRBD2 matching 7 bases. The CDR3 is 15 residues long. Germline CDR1 reads SGDLS; CDR2 reads YYNGEE. The V segment lost 3 bases and the J segment 0 bases; nucleotides outside the gene matches: 6. The DNA of the CDR3 is TGTGCCAGCAGCGGGCTAGCGGATAGCTCCTACGAGCAGTACTTC. It codes for CASSGLADSSYEQYF.

Written as DNA, the CDR3 is TGTGCCAGCAGCCTTGGGACAGCTCCCCTCCAAGAGACCCAGTACTTC. Translation gives CASSLGTAPLQETQYF. The chain uses TRBV7-3 and TRBJ2-5, with TRBD1 matching over 7 bases. The trim removed 5 bases at V and 1 base at J, leaving 10 bases unmatched. The V gene's germline CDR1 is SGHTA and CDR2 FQGTGA. The CDR3 is 16 amino acids.

The chain joins TRBV7-9 to TRBJ2-5; 12 positions match TRBD1. This CDR3 spans 16 amino acids. Per germline, CDR1 SEHNR and CDR2 FQNEAQ (reference sequence). V gave up 5 bases and J gave up 4 bases; unmatched junction bases: 8. This chain's CDR3 is CASSPWDRGQGETQYF. The CDR3 DNA reads as TGTGCCAGCAGCCCCTGGGACAGGGGGCAAGGAGAGACCCAGTACTTC.

This chain links TRBV7-3 with TRBJ2-3; 10 bases are shared with TRBD2. The CDR3 length is 14 residues. Per germline, CDR1 SGHTA and CDR2 FQGTGA. V lost 1 base to trimming and J lost 9 bases; unmatched junction nucleotides: 4. DNA for the CDR3: TGTGCCAGCAGCTTAATAGCTAGCGGGGGCACGCAGTATTTT. This sequence encodes CASSLIASGGTQYF.

This chain joins TRBV21-1 and TRBJ2-2; whether TRBD2, the table's D call, matches the DNA was not checked. TRBV21-1 is marked as a pseudogene. The length of the CDR3 is 15 residues. This chain's CDR3 is CASSKEGGRTGELFF. The CDR3 DNA is TGTGCCAGCAGCAAAGAGGGAGGGAGGACCGGGGAGCTGTTTTTT.

The chain's CDR3 is CASSLFAGASYNEQFF. For the CDR3, the DNA is TGCGCCAGCAGCTTGTTTGCGGGAGCGAGCTACAATGAGCAGTTCTTC. The gene calls are TRBV5-1 and TRBJ2-1, with 7 bases matching TRBD2. Trimming removed 1 base from V and 3 bases from J; junction bases left unmatched: 7. In germline, CDR1 is SGHRS, CDR2 YFSETQ. The CDR3 has 16 residues.

The rearrangement uses TRBV15 and TRBJ2-7, with 10 bases matching TRBD1. This CDR3 comprises 16 residues. From germline, CDR1 is LNHNV and CDR2 YYDKDF (reference sequence). V shed 5 bases, J shed 5 bases, and the junction held 12 bases outside the gene matches. CDR3 DNA: TGTGCCACCAGCGGGGACTATGACAGGGGGCCGGACGAGCAGTACTTC. This sequence encodes CATSGDYDRGPDEQYF.

The chain employs TRBV5-4 and TRBJ1-2; 8 bases are shared with TRBD1. The V gene's germline CDR1 is SGHNT and CDR2 YYREEE (reference sequence). Trimming at V came to 0 bases and at J to 5 bases, leaving 9 bases not matched to a gene. CDR3 length equals 16 residues. The CDR3 protein is CASSLEGQGKAYGYTF. CDR3 DNA sequence: TGTGCCAGCAGCTTGGAAGGACAGGGAAAGGCTTATGGCTACACCTTC.